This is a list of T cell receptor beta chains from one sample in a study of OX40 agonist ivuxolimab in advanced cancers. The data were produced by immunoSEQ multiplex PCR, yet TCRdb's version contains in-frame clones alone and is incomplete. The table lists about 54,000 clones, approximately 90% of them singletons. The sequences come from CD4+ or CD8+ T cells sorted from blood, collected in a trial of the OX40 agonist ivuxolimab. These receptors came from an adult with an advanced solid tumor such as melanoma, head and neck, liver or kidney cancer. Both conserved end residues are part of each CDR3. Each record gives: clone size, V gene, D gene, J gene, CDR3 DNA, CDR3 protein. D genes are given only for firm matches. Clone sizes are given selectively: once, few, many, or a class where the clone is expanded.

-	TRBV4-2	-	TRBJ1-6	TGTGCCAGCAGCCGAGGGATGCTAGCGGGAAGTAGTGTAGCCCTCCACTTT	CASSRGMLAGSSVALHF
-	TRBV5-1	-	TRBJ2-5	TGCGCCAGCAGCCAAGGAGGTTCTGGGGAGACCCAGTACTTC	CASSQGGSGETQYF
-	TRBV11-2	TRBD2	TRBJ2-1	TGTGCCAGCAGCTCCCAAAGCGGGAGAACGAGTAATGAGCAGTTCTTC	CASSSQSGRTSNEQFF
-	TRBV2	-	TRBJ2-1	TGTGCCAGCAGTGAAGGGCGGAGCTCCTACAATGAGCAGTTCTTC	CASSEGRSSYNEQFF
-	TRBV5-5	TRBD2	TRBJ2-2	TGTGCCAGCAGCTTGGGGTTCCTAGCGGGAGCGAACACCGGGGAGCTGTTTTTT	CASSLGFLAGANTGELFF
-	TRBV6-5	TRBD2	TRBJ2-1	TGTGCCAGCAGACCCGGACTAGCGGGAGAAAATGAGCAGTTCTTC	CASRPGLAGENEQFF
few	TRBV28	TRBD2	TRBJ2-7	TGTGCCAGCAGTTTATTCCTAGCGGGAGTGGGTGAGCAGTACTTC	CASSLFLAGVGEQYF
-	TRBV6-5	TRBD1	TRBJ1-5	TGTGCCAGCAGGGACAGGGTTGGTCAGCCCCAGCATTTT	CASRDRVGQPQHF
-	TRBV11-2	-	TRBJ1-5	TGTGCCAGCAGCTTAGTCCCTGGACAGAGCAATCAGCCCCAGCATTTT	CASSLVPGQSNQPQHF
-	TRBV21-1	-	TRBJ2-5	TGTGCCAGCAGCAAAGTGTCCGGGGACAGGGAAACCATCCGGGGGCCCCAAGAGACCCAGTACTTC	CASSKVSGDRETIRGPQETQYF
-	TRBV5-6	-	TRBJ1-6	TGTGCCAGCAGCTTGGGCGGCTTGGGGCAGGGACTTTCACCCCTCCACTTT	CASSLGGLGQGLSPLHF
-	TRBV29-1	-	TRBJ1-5	TGCAGCGTGCTTTGGGGGAATAGCGGTCAGCCCCAGCATTTT	CSVLWGNSGQPQHF
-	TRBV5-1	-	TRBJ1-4	TGCGCCAGCCGACAGACAACTAATGAAAAACTGTTTTTT	CASRQTTNEKLFF
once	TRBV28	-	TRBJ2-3	TGTGCCAGCCACCAGCAGCCAGATACGCAGTATTTT	CASHQQPDTQYF
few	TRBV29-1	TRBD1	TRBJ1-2	TGCAGCGTATCAGGGGGAGACGGCTACACCTTC	CSVSGGDGYTF
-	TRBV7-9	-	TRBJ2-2	TGTGCCGGAAGGGCTAGCCTTCGCGGGGAGCTGTTTTTT	CAGRASLRGELFF
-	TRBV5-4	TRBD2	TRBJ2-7	TGTGCCAGCAGCTCGGGACTAGTCTACGAGCAGTACTTC	CASSSGLVYEQYF
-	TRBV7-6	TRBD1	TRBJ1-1	TGTGCCAGCAGCTTTGTACAGGGGGGGAACACTGAAGCTTTCTTT	CASSFVQGGNTEAFF
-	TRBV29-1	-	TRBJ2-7	TGCAGCGTTATGGGGGACTCTTACGAGCAGTACTTC	CSVMGDSYEQYF
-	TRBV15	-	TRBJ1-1	TGTGCCACCAGCAGAACAATAACAGGGAGAGCTTTCTTT	CATSRTITGRAFF
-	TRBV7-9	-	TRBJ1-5	TGTGCCAGCAGCTTAGGGAGGGTAGGGCGCAATCAGCCCCAGCATTTT	CASSLGRVGRNQPQHF
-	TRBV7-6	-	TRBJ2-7	TGTGCCAGCAGCTTAACACCGGACCACTACGAGCAGTACTTC	CASSLTPDHYEQYF
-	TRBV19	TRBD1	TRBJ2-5	TGTGCCAGTAAGGGTTCAGGGGGAGCTCATAAAGAGACCCAGTACTTC	CASKGSGGAHKETQYF
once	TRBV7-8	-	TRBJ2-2	TGTGCGGTGGGGCCCCCCAGGCTTATGAACACCGGGGAGCTGTTTTTT	CAVGPPRLMNTGELFF
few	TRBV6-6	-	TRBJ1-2	TGTGCCAGCCTTCGGGCAGGGACGCCCTATGGCTACACCTTC	CASLRAGTPYGYTF